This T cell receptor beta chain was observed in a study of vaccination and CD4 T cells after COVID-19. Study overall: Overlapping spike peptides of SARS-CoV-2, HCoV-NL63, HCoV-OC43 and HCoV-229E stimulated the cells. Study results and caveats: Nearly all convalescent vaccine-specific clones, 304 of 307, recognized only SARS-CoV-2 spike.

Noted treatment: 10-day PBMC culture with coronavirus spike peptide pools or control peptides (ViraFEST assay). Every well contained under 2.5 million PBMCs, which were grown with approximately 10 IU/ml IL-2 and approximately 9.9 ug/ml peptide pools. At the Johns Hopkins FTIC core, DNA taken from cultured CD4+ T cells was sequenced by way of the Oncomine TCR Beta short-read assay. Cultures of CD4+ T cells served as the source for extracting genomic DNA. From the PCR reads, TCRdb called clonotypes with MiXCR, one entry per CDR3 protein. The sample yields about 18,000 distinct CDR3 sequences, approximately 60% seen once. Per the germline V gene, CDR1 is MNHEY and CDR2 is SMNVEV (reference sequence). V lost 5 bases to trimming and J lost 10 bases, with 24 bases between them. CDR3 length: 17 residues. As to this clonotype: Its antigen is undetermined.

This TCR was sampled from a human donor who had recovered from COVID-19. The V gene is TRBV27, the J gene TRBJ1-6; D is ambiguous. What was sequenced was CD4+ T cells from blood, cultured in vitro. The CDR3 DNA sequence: TGTGCCAGCAGTCTCACCTTCGTCCCTTCCGACGGGTCACCCCTCCACTTT. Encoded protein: CASSLTFVPSDGSPLHF.